The clone carrying this T cell receptor beta chain was seen a handful of times. The entry originates in a study of blood T cell repertoires in COVID-19. Background on the study: The United States, Italy and Spain were the sources of the acute and convalescent COVID-19 samples. From T cells, B-cell-depleted T cells, or PBMCs came the material, which was cDNA or gDNA.

Looked up from germline, CDR1 is SGHKS and CDR2 is YYEKEE (reference sequence). CDR3 length: 14 residues. The ends were cut back, 6 bases at V and 3 bases at J, with 15 bases in the middle. Authors' data handling: The assay estimated nucleated cells by amplifying reference gene primers. The assay was immunoSEQ multiplex PCR, and TCRdb's table has in-frame clones only and misses some. V and J calls and clone size are those listed in that table; D and trimming were worked out from the DNA. The data show roughly 450,000 clones, around 90% seen once. The sequence derives from a man aged 18 to 29 who had recovered from COVID-19. Sequencing used PBMCs or T cells enriched from blood (not recorded which). This chain links TRBV5-5 with TRBJ1-2, with D uncertain. DNA for the CDR3: TGTGCCAGCACCACACGGGGAACGGACTATGGCTACACCTTC. It encodes CASTTRGTDYGYTF.